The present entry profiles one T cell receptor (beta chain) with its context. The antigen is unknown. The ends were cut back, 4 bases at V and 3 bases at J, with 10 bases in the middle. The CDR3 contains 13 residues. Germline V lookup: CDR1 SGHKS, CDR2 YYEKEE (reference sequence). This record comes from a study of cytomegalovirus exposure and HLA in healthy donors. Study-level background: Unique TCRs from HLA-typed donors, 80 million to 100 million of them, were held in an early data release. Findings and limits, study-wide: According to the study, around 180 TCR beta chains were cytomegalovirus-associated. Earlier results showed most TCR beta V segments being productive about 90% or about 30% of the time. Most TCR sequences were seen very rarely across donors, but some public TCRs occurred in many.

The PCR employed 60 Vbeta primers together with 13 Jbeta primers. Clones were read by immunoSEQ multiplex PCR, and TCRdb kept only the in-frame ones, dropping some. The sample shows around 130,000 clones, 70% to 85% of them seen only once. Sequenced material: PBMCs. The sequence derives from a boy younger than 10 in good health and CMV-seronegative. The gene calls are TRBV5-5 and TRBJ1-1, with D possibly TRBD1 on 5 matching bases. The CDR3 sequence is CASSQGLHTEAFF. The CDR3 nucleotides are TGTGCCAGCAGCCAGGGACTTCACACTGAAGCTTTCTTT.